The next 26 T cell receptor beta chains were all read from a single sample in a study of shared clonotypes between healthy human individuals. This table comes from immunoSEQ multiplex PCR, and its TCRdb copy is limited to in-frame clones, with some not included. The sample includes about 820,000 clones, roughly 92% of them seen just once. The naive CD8 subset, CD45RO-negative cells positively selected for CCR7, excluded terminally differentiated effector memory CD45RA+ cells. The sample taken for sequencing was naive CD8+ T cells sorted from blood. The receptor set was obtained from a man between 25 and 39 years old in good health.

V and J are TRBV5-5 and TRBJ2-7; the D is unclear. Germline-derived CDR1 and CDR2 are SGHKS and YYEKEE (reference sequence). V lost 3 bases and J 3 bases, leaving 7 bases between the germline ends. The CDR3 has 12 residues. The DNA of the CDR3 is TGTGCCAGCAGCTATACAAACTACGAGCAGTACTTC. It encodes CASSYTNYEQYF. Using reference TRBV5-5 and TRBJ2-7 for the parts outside the CDR3, the full variable domain is DAGVTQSPTHLIKTRGQQVTLRCSPISGHKSVSWYQQVLGQGPQFIFQYYEKEERGRGNFPDRFSARQFPNYSSELNVNALLLGDSALYLCASSYTNYEQYFGPGTRLTVT.

This chain links TRBV5-6 with TRBJ2-3; D is undetermined. The V gene's germline CDR1 is SGHDT and CDR2 YYEEEE. The length of the CDR3 is 14 residues. Trimming removed 5 bases at V and 7 bases at J, with 17 bases between. CDR3 protein: CASRGMVGTYTQYF. CDR3 nucleotides: TGTGCCAGCAGGGGGATGGTGGGCACGTATACGCAGTATTTT.

This clone has a single count. V is TRBV9 and J is TRBJ2-1; no reliable D call. CDR3 length: 13 residues. The germline gives CDR1 SGDLS, CDR2 YYNGEE. The V gene lost 3 bases and the J gene lost 2 bases, with 6 bases spanning the gap. This CDR3 reads CASSDEAYNEQFF. In DNA, the CDR3 is TGTGCCAGCAGCGACGAGGCCTACAATGAGCAGTTCTTC.

This clone is a singleton in its sample. The J gene is TRBJ2-7, the V gene TRBV5-1; D gene ambiguous. Between the trimmed V and J ends, which lost 4 bases and 2 bases, there was a span of 7 bases. Germline lookup yields CDR1 SGHRS and CDR2 YFSETQ. The CDR3 is 12 residues long. The chain's CDR3 is CASSRIAYEQYF. CDR3 bases: TGCGCCAGCAGCCGAATTGCCTACGAGCAGTACTTC.

The rearrangement joins TRBV6-6 to TRBJ2-2; D is unclear. Germline V gives CDR1 MNHNY, CDR2 SVGAGI (reference sequence). The ends were cut back, 6 bases at V and 8 bases at J, with 10 bases in the middle. This CDR3 comprises 12 residues. The CDR3 protein is CASRDPIGELFF. The CDR3 nucleotides read TGTGCCAGCAGAGATCCCATTGGGGAGCTGTTTTTT.

DNA of the CDR3: TGTGCCAGCTCACCATTGGGACAGCAATACGAGCAGTACTTC. Protein sequence: CASSPLGQQYEQYF. The J gene is TRBJ2-7, the V gene TRBV18; 7 nucleotides line up with TRBD1. The CDR3 totals 14 residues. V lost 2 bases, J lost 4 bases, and 5 bases stayed unmatched. Germline CDR1 is KGHSH and CDR2 is LQKENI.

In DNA, the CDR3 is TGCAGCGTTGAAGATAACACCGGGGAGCTGTTTTTT. Amino acids: CSVEDNTGELFF. This rearrangement joins TRBV29-1 to TRBJ2-2; D unclear. Trimming left V 0 bases short and J 2 bases short, with 1 base between. This CDR3 is 12 amino acids long. CDR1 and CDR2 (germline): SQVTM, ANQGSEA.

Comments on this clone: Other DNA sequences in the same sample also yield this CDR3. The chain is built from TRBV9 and TRBJ1-1; D remains ambiguous. V lost 4 bases to trimming and J lost 8 bases, with 6 bases between them. CDR1 is SGDLS, CDR2 YYNGEE, per germline. This CDR3 contains 10 residues. CDR3 amino acids: CASSPREAFF. CDR3 bases: TGTGCCAGCAGCCCCCGGGAAGCTTTCTTT. Variable domain in full (rest from reference TRBV9 and TRBJ1-1): DSGVTQTPKHLITATGQRVTLRCSPRSGDLSVYWYQQSLDQGLQFLIQYYNGEERAKGNILERFSAQQFPDLHSELNLSSLELGDSALYFCASSPREAFFGQGTRLTVV.

The rearrangement joins TRBV27 to TRBJ2-3; tentatively, D is TRBD2 (6 bases). Looked up from germline, CDR1 is MNHEY and CDR2 is SMNVEV (reference sequence). The germline V and J ends were trimmed by 3 bases and 1 base, with 8 bases remaining between them. The CDR3 sequence is 14 residues long. The CDR3 sequence is CASSLGGGTDTQYF. CDR3 DNA sequence: TGTGCCAGCAGTTTGGGCGGGGGCACAGATACGCAGTATTTT.

This clone was detected once. The CDR3 spells CASSLGLPTGELFF. The CDR3 DNA is TGTGCCAGCAGCTTGGGACTTCCCACCGGGGAGCTGTTTTTT. V usage is TRBV7-2 and J usage is TRBJ2-2, with D tentatively TRBD2 (6 bases). The germline gives CDR1 SGHTA, CDR2 FQGNSA. The CDR3 length is 14 residues. V was trimmed by 3 bases and J by 4 bases, leaving 9 bases between them.

The V and J genes are TRBV11-2 and TRBJ2-5; maybe TRBD2 (7 bases). The closer fit of TRBJ2-7 to the DNA end suggests the J call may be wrong. CDR3 length: 15 amino acids. CDR1 is SGHAT and CDR2 is FQNNGV in the germline V gene. CDR3 sequence reads: CASTRYAGASYEQYF. DNA for the CDR3: TGTGCCAGCACCAGATACGCGGGGGCGAGTTACGAGCAGTACTTC.

The rearrangement links TRBV6-1 to TRBJ2-2; D gene unclear. Germline V CDR1 and CDR2: MNHNS, SASEGT. The CDR3 length is 13 residues. The ends were cut back, 3 bases at V and 1 base at J, with 3 bases in the middle. CDR3 nucleotides: TGTGCCAGCAGTGATAGGAACACCGGGGAGCTGTTTTTT. This sequence encodes CASSDRNTGELFF.

The gene calls are TRBV28 and TRBJ2-7; D perhaps matches TRBD2 (6 bases). The ends were cut back, 8 bases at V and 1 base at J, with 12 bases in the middle. The CDR3 spans 13 residues. Germline V gene data show CDR1 as MDHEN and CDR2 as SYDVKM. CDR3 residues: CASLGEASYEQYF. The CDR3 DNA reads TGTGCCAGCTTGGGGGAGGCGTCCTACGAGCAGTACTTC.

The V gene is TRBV7-9, the J gene TRBJ2-5; perhaps TRBD1 as D (5 bases). The germline V gene has CDR1 SEHNR and CDR2 FQNEAQ (reference sequence). Between the trimmed V and J ends, which lost 2 bases and 2 bases, there was a span of 24 bases. CDR3 size: 19 residues. The CDR3 nucleotides are TGTGCCAGCAGCTTATTTAAAAACGTGGGGCGAGCCGTACAAGAGACCCAGTACTTC. It is translated as CASSLFKNVGRAVQETQYF.

This sequence joins TRBV11-2 and TRBJ1-2; 8 nucleotides line up with TRBD1. Germline trimming cut 6 bases from V and 4 bases from J; bases unmatched to any gene: 4. Germline V gene sequence: CDR1 SGHAT, CDR2 FQNNGV. This CDR3 comprises 13 residues. CDR3 sequence reads: CASREQGVYGYTF. CDR3 DNA sequence: TGTGCCAGCAGGGAACAGGGGGTCTATGGCTACACCTTC. Filled out from reference TRBV11-2 and TRBJ1-2, the complete variable domain reads EAGVAQSPRYKIIEKRQSVAFWCNPISGHATLYWYQQILGQGPKLLIQFQNNGVVDDSQLPKDRFSAERLKGVDSTLKIQPAKLEDSAVYLCASREQGVYGYTFGSGTRLTVV.

This chain joins TRBV14 and TRBJ2-5; D uncertain. Germline lookup yields CDR1 SGHDN and CDR2 FVKESK. This CDR3 has 13 residues. V lost 0 bases and J 0 bases, leaving 2 bases between the germline ends. CDR3 coding DNA: TGTGCCAGCAGCCAAGATAACCAAGAGACCCAGTACTTC. As protein: CASSQDNQETQYF. The whole variable domain, remainder taken from reference TRBV14 and TRBJ2-5, is EAGVTQFPSHSVIEKGQTVTLRCDPISGHDNLYWYRRVMGKEIKFLLHFVKESKQDESGMPNNRFLAERTGGTYSTLKVQPAELEDSGVYFCASSQDNQETQYFGPGTRLLVL.

The chain combines TRBV10-3 with TRBJ1-3; D is possibly TRBD1 (6 bases). V was shortened by 6 bases and J by 2 bases, with 14 bases between the two germline ends. CDR3 length: 15 amino acids. Germline V CDR1 and CDR2: ENHRY, SYGVKD. The CDR3 spells CAIRDQTGTGNTIYF. The CDR3 DNA is TGTGCCATCAGGGACCAAACAGGGACTGGAAACACCATATATTTT.

The CDR3 region has the DNA TGTGCCAGCAGCTCTGCTTGGGGATCGAACACCGGGGAGCTGTTTTTT. It encodes CASSSAWGSNTGELFF. The V and J genes are TRBV7-6 and TRBJ2-2, with D unclear. The V and J ends lost 4 bases and 0 bases respectively, with 12 bases between them. The CDR3 totals 16 residues. Germline V lookup: CDR1 SGHVS, CDR2 FNYEAQ.

J is TRBJ2-1 and V is TRBV27; D may be TRBD1 (6 bases). The CDR3 runs 17 residues. V was trimmed by 1 base and J by 3 bases, leaving 16 bases between them. Germline assignment: CDR1 MNHEY and CDR2 SMNVEV (reference sequence). CDR3: CASSLLSVLGGYNEQFF. CDR3 in DNA: TGTGCCAGCAGTTTATTGTCCGTCTTAGGGGGCTACAATGAGCAGTTCTTC.

V is TRBV7-6 and J is TRBJ2-7; perhaps TRBD1 as D (9 bases). Germline V gene sequence: CDR1 SGHVS, CDR2 FNYEAQ. The ends were cut back, 8 bases at V and 7 bases at J, with 21 bases in the middle. This CDR3 has 14 residues. The CDR3 here is CASGGGTGIKEQYF. In DNA form, the CDR3 reads TGTGCCAGCGGCGGGGGGACAGGGATTAAGGAGCAGTACTTC.

J is TRBJ2-7 and V is TRBV28, with TRBD2 matching over 9 bases. The CDR3 is 18 amino acids. The J segment lost 0 bases and the V segment lost 7 bases, leaving 16 bases of the junction unmatched. Germline V gives CDR1 MDHEN, CDR2 SYDVKM. The CDR3 loop is CASTTWGASGESSYEQYF. As DNA, the CDR3 is TGTGCCAGCACCACTTGGGGGGCTAGCGGGGAAAGCTCCTACGAGCAGTACTTC.

The V and J genes are TRBV27 and TRBJ1-2, with 9 bases aligning to TRBD1. CDR3 length: 13 residues. Germline V gene lookup returns CDR1 MNHEY and CDR2 SMNVEV (reference sequence). Germline trimming cut 6 bases from V and 6 bases from J; bases unmatched to any gene: 5. CDR3: CASSHGTGNGYTF. DNA for the CDR3: TGTGCCAGCAGCCATGGGACAGGGAATGGCTACACCTTC.

The chain recombines TRBV11-2 with TRBJ1-3, with a tentative D call TRBD1 (6 bases). Germline V gene sequence: CDR1 SGHAT, CDR2 FQNNGV. Between the trimmed V and J ends, which lost 5 bases and 4 bases, there was a span of 12 bases. The CDR3 spans 14 residues. The CDR3 DNA is TGTGCCAGCAGCCCACGGGGGGCCGGAAACACCATATATTTT. This encodes CASSPRGAGNTIYF.

V and J are TRBV11-2 and TRBJ2-7; D call uncertain. The germline V gene has CDR1 SGHAT and CDR2 FQNNGV. The CDR3 runs to 15 residues. Trimming cost V 0 bases and J 3 bases, with 12 bases left between them. CDR3 in amino acids: CASSLDRRASYEQYF. CDR3 DNA: TGTGCCAGCAGCTTAGATCGTCGAGCAAGCTACGAGCAGTACTTC.

This clone was seen just once. The chain recombines TRBV14 with TRBJ2-7, with D tentatively TRBD1 (6 bases). The CDR3 has 15 amino acids. In germline, CDR1 is SGHDN, CDR2 FVKESK. V was trimmed by 3 bases and J by 2 bases, leaving 14 bases between them. The CDR3 nucleotides read TGTGCCAGCAGCCAGATTAAACAGGGAACCTACGAGCAGTACTTC. As protein: CASSQIKQGTYEQYF.

The V and J genes are TRBV5-5 and TRBJ2-7; 8 positions match TRBD1. The length of the CDR3 is 13 residues. Trimming cost V 4 bases and J 2 bases; bases outside gene matches: 2. Germline V CDR1 and CDR2: SGHKS, YYEKEE (reference sequence). CDR3 nucleotides: TGTGCCAGCAGCCCACAGGGGGCCTACGAGCAGTACTTC. Residues: CASSPQGAYEQYF.